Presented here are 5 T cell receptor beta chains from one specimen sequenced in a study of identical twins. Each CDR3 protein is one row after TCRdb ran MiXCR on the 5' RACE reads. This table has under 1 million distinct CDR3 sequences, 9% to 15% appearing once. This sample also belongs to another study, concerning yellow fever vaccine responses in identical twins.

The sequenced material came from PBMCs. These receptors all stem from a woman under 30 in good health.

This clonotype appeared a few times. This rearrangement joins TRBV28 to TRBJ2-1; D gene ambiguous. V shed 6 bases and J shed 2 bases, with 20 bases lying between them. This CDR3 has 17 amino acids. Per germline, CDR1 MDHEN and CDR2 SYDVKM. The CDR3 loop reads CASSLRLVRTPYNEQFF. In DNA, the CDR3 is TGTGCCAGCAGCCTTCGCCTAGTCAGGACGCCCTACAATGAGCAGTTCTTC.

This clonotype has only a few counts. The chain's CDR3 is CSAFSGPSTYNEQFF. The CDR3 DNA is TGCAGTGCTTTTTCAGGGCCCTCTACCTACAATGAGCAGTTCTTC. This chain connects TRBV29-1 to TRBJ2-1; maybe TRBD1 (5 bases). Germline lookup yields CDR1 SQVTM and CDR2 ANQGSEA. CDR3 length equals 15 residues.

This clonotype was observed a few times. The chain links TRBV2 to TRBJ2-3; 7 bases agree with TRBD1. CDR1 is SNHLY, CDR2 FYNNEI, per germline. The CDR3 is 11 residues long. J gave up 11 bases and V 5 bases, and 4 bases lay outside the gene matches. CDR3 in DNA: TGTGCCAGCAGTACAGGGGACAAGCAGTATTTT. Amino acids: CASSTGDKQYF.

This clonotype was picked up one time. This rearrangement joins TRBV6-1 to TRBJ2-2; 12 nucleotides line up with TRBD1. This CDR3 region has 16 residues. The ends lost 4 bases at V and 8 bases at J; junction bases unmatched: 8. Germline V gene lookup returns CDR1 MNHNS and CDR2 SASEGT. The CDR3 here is CASSGGGDRGLGELFF. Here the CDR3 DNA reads TGTGCCAGCAGTGGAGGGGGGGACAGGGGGCTTGGGGAGCTGTTTTTT.

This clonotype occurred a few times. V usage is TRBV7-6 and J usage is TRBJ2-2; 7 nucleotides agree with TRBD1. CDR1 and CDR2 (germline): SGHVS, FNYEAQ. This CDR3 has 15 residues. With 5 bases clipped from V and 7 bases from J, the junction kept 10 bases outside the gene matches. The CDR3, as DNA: TGTGCCAGCAGCCTCACAGGGGCCCCGGGCGGGGAGCTGTTTTTT. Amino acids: CASSLTGAPGGELFF.